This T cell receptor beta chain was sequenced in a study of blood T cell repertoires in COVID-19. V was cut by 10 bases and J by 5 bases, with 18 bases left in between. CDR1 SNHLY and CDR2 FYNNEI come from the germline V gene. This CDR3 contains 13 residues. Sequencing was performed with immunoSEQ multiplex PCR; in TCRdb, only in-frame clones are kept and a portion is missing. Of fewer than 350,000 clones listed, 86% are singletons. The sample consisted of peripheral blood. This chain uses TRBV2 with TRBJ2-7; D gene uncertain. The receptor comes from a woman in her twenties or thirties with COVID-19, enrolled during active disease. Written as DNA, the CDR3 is TGTGCCACGAGAATCACGCTTTCGCACGAGCAGTACTTC. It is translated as CATRITLSHEQYF.